This T cell receptor beta chain originates from a study of CD8 T cells in ankylosing spondylitis (dated by TCRdb to about 2017). With regard to the full study: The study profiled T cell receptor beta repertoires in healthy donors and ankylosing spondylitis patients to find disease-linked TCR variants. Peripheral blood was sampled, and synovial fluid was also collected from ankylosing spondylitis patients. The whole study cohort included 108 healthy donors and 25 ankylosing spondylitis patients. Points the paper makes about the study in general: Some motif variants were previously reported in synovial fluid and blood of reactive arthritis patients, suggesting common disease-initiation mechanisms. In peripheral blood, the disease-linked clones were found at relatively low frequencies and had a CD8+ phenotype. According to the report, matched synovial fluid samples from ankylosing spondylitis patients were significantly enriched for the disease-linked clones. A TCR beta motif made up of eight highly homologous amino acid variants appeared to be characteristic of blood from ankylosing spondylitis patients.

The CDR3 numbers 15 residues from cysteine through phenylalanine. Of all the DNA, just the CDR3 is kept, 45 bases in frame from base 1. Between the V and J ends, shortened by 6 bases and 4 bases respectively, the junction contains 21 bases. CDR1 and CDR2, looked up from the germline V gene (reference sequence), are DFQATT and SNEGSKA. This clonotype was observed at least ten times. What antigen it recognizes has not been identified. No qualities accompany the bases; no much larger clone lies one base away. Sequenced on an Illumina HiSeq 2500. Quantitative 5'-RACE with molecular barcodes was used to prepare TCR beta libraries. As for the authors' bioinformatics: To identify disease-linked TCR variants, a new computational method was used, one built on a probabilistic model of VDJ rearrangement. Using fastp at Q25 and MiXCR, TCRdb reprocessed the public reads and kept productive beta chains. Entries are consolidated by CDR3 protein sequence, retaining the most common genes and DNA. These V and J calls originate from TCRdb's pipeline instead of the authors' own analysis. The sample table shows about 460,000 distinct CDR3 sequences, and about 5% are seen once. The top ten clonotypes cover roughly 3.3% of the sample.

The V gene is TRBV20-1 and the J gene is TRBJ1-1, with a weak D call of TRBD1 (5 bases match). The receptor's source is a male donor with ankylosing spondylitis. Sequences were obtained from blood, either unsorted or a sorted T cell fraction (not recorded which). The nucleotide sequence is given as TGCAGTGCCCACTCCCCTTTTCAGGGAGGCACTGAAGCTTTCTTT. Its protein product is CSAHSPFQGGTEAFF.